These 28 T cell receptor beta chains originate from one sample sequenced in a study of blood T cells in healthy people across ages. The use of a sample-barcoded 5' primer and a J-beta primer mix characterized a second PCR of roughly 7 to 11 cycles. TCRdb redid the calling of the 5' RACE reads with MiXCR, one entry per CDR3 protein. Here the sample spans 1,800,000 or so distinct CDR3 sequences, approximately 40% being singletons. The specimen sequenced was blood. The receptors stem from a human donor in good health.

J is TRBJ1-2 and V is TRBV6-6; TRBD1 matches at 8 bases. After removal of 2 bases from V and 6 bases from J, the junction contained 8 bases not matched to a gene. There are 15 residues in the CDR3. Germline V CDR1 and CDR2: MNHNY, SVGAGI (reference sequence). The DNA of the CDR3 is TGTGCCAGCAGTTACCCTAGACAGGGGTTCGATGGCTACACCTTC. Its protein product is CASSYPRQGFDGYTF.

To note about this clonotype: The final CDR3 position lacks the conserved phenylalanine or tryptophan, pointing to a likely read error. The J gene is TRBJ1-6, the V gene TRBV7-9, with D hard to call. Germline CDR1 SEHNR, CDR2 FQNEAQ (reference sequence). This CDR3 is 12 amino acids long. Trimming took 1 base from V and 14 from J, leaving 9 bases between them. DNA of the CDR3: TGTGCCAGCAGCTTAGGAGAAGGAACCCTCCACTTG. Translation gives CASSLGEGTLHL.

This clonotype has only a few counts. The rearrangement uses TRBV7-2 and TRBJ2-5, with 10 nucleotides matching TRBD2. This CDR3 region has 16 residues. Unmatched junction bases numbered 13, after V lost 5 bases and J lost 7 bases. Germline V lookup: CDR1 SGHTA, CDR2 FQGNSA. As DNA, the CDR3 is TGTGCCAGCAGCCCGCAGACCAGCGGGGGGGGCGGGACCCAGTACTTC. This translates into CASSPQTSGGGGTQYF.

This clonotype was seen a few times. V and J are TRBV4-3 and TRBJ2-7; 7 bases fit TRBD1. Losses at the gene ends were 4 bases for V and 1 base for J; bases not matched to a gene: 7. Germline V CDR1 and CDR2: LGHNA, YSLEER. This CDR3 has 15 residues. CDR3: CASSRSRDSSYEQYF. CDR3 DNA sequence: TGCGCCAGCAGCCGATCCCGGGACAGTTCCTACGAGCAGTACTTC.

This clonotype was detected only a few times. This chain links TRBV5-1 with TRBJ2-1, with 11 nucleotides matching TRBD1. The V gene's germline CDR1 is SGHRS and CDR2 YFSETQ. The CDR3 has 19 amino acids. V shed 7 bases and J 8 bases; nucleotides not matched to a gene: 23. In DNA, the CDR3 is TGCGCCAGCGGAAGGTCCGGGACAGGGGGTTTCCCCCCCCCCGATGAGCAGTTCTTC. It yields the protein CASGRSGTGGFPPPDEQFF.

In this sample, this clonotype turned up a few times. This rearrangement joins TRBV7-9 to TRBJ2-3, with D hard to call. The CDR3 sequence is 12 residues long. Trimming pared 5 bases from V and 6 bases from J, leaving 9 bases between. Per the germline V gene, CDR1 is SEHNR and CDR2 is FQNEAQ (reference sequence). CDR3: CASSRIPDTQYF. The CDR3 bases are TGTGCCAGCAGCCGGATACCGGATACGCAGTATTTT.

The chain joins TRBV6-2 or TRBV6-3 to TRBJ1-2; a possible D gene is TRBD1 (6 bases). This CDR3 contains 13 residues. Trimming took off 7 bases at V and 6 bases at J, with 15 bases between the two ends. CDR1 MNHEY and CDR2 SVGEGT come from the germline V gene. CDR3 sequence (DNA): TGTGCCAGCAAGCTACAGGGTGTAGATGGCTACACCTTC. Translated, it gives CASKLQGVDGYTF.

This clonotype occurred a few times. This chain connects TRBV7-9 to TRBJ2-3; weak D call: TRBD1 (6 bases). The CDR3 sequence is 16 residues long. Trimming took off 5 bases at V and 0 bases at J, with 15 bases between the two ends. Per germline, CDR1 SEHNR and CDR2 FQNEAQ (reference sequence). CDR3 bases: TGTGCCAGCAGCCCAGGAGTGGGGGCCAGCACAGATACGCAGTATTTT. As protein: CASSPGVGASTDTQYF.

There are a few counts of this clonotype. J is TRBJ1-2 and V is TRBV5-1; D ambiguous. The germline CDR1 and CDR2 sequences are SGHRS and YFSETQ. The CDR3 runs to 15 residues. The V gene lost 0 bases and the J gene lost 4 bases, with 13 bases spanning the gap. CDR3 residues: CASSLEGRVSYGYTF. Here the CDR3 DNA reads TGCGCCAGCAGCTTGGAAGGGAGGGTTAGCTATGGCTACACCTTC.

The chain's CDR3 is CASSAAGQGTAWGYTF. CDR3 sequence (DNA): TGTGCCAGCAGCGCAGCGGGACAGGGCACTGCGTGGGGCTACACCTTC. The gene calls are TRBV9 and TRBJ1-2; 9 positions match TRBD1. Germline CDR1 SGDLS, CDR2 YYNGEE. The CDR3 runs to 16 residues. Trimming cost V 3 bases and J 8 bases; bases outside gene matches: 14.

J is TRBJ1-6 and V is TRBV7-8, with TRBD1 identical over 8 bases. The CDR3 runs 15 residues. The germline V gene has CDR1 SGHVS and CDR2 FQNEAQ. V lost 2 bases, J lost 9 bases, and 6 bases stayed unmatched. DNA of the CDR3: TGTGCCAGCAGCTTACATGAGACAGGGGTTTCACCCCTCCACTTT. It yields the protein CASSLHETGVSPLHF.

CDR3 sequence: CASSKLESYGTDTQYF. The CDR3 nucleotides read TGCGCCAGCAGCAAACTCGAGTCCTACGGCACAGATACGCAGTATTTT. J is TRBJ2-3 and V is TRBV4-1; D gene uncertain. CDR1 and CDR2 (germline): MGHRA, YSYEKL. V was trimmed by 5 bases and J by 1 base, leaving 16 bases between them. The CDR3 sequence is 16 residues long.

The chain links TRBV6-5 to TRBJ2-1; TRBD2 matches at 8 bases. The germline V gene encodes CDR1 MNHEY and CDR2 SVGAGI. The CDR3 loop spans 14 amino acids. The J segment lost 6 bases and the V segment lost 7 bases, leaving 8 bases of the junction unmatched. CDR3 region: CASISRGGSNEQFF. The CDR3 DNA sequence: TGTGCCAGCATCTCCCGGGGGGGATCCAATGAGCAGTTCTTC.

CDR3 in DNA: TGCAGTGCTAGTGGACAGGGGGCGCCGAATGAGCAGTTCTTC. Protein: CSASGQGAPNEQFF. The chain is built from TRBV20-1 and TRBJ2-1, with 11 nucleotides matching TRBD1. Germline lookup yields CDR1 DFQATT and CDR2 SNEGSKA (reference sequence). V dropped 3 bases and J dropped 7; count of bases not matched to a gene: 5. This CDR3 region has 14 residues.

Written as DNA, the CDR3 is TGTGCCAGCAGCCAAGATTGGGGCTCCCAAGAGACCCAGTACTTC. It encodes CASSQDWGSQETQYF. V gene TRBV3-1 combines with J gene TRBJ2-5, with D tentatively TRBD1 (5 bases). V lost 0 bases to trimming and J lost 1 base, with 9 bases between them. The CDR3 has 15 amino acids. CDR1 LGHDT and CDR2 YNNKEL come from the germline V gene (reference sequence).

This clonotype came up a few times. The V and J genes are TRBV10-3 and TRBJ1-2; possible D gene TRBD1, 6 bases. V dropped 4 bases and J dropped 4 bases, with 10 bases sitting between them. The length of the CDR3 is 13 residues. Per the germline V gene, CDR1 is ENHRY and CDR2 is SYGVKD. CDR3 in amino acids: CAISGDILYGYTF. As DNA, the CDR3 is TGTGCCATCAGTGGGGACATACTCTATGGCTACACCTTC.

This chain uses TRBV7-7 with TRBJ2-1, with unresolved D. Trimming removed 5 bases at V and 7 bases at J, with 12 bases between. The CDR3 has 13 amino acids. CDR1 SSHAT and CDR2 FNYEAQ come from the germline V gene (reference sequence). Here the CDR3 reads CASSLDTLNEQFF. Written as DNA, the CDR3 is TGTGCCAGCAGCCTAGACACTCTGAATGAGCAGTTCTTC.

Notes on this clonotype: A read error may be the cause here, since a much bigger clone is one base away. The J gene is TRBJ2-5, the V gene TRBV20-1; a possible D gene is TRBD1 (6 bases). There are 13 residues in the CDR3. CDR1 is DFQATT, CDR2 SNEGSKA, per germline (reference sequence). Trimming cost V 4 bases and J 2 bases, with 11 bases left between them. The CDR3 bases are TGCAGTGCTAAGAGAGGGGGACAAGAGACCCAGTACTTC. Protein sequence: CSAKRGGQETQYF.

The gene calls are TRBV5-1 and TRBJ1-2; no clear D gene. There are 15 residues in the CDR3. The V and J ends lost 3 bases and 4 bases respectively, with 16 bases between them. Germline V gene data show CDR1 as SGHRS and CDR2 as YFSETQ. The DNA for the CDR3 is TGCGCCAGCAGCTCCTCCAGGCCGAATAGCTATGGCTACACCTTC. Its protein is CASSSSRPNSYGYTF.

This clonotype was seen a few times. The chain has TRBV10-3 and TRBJ1-6; the D gene is possibly TRBD1 (5 bases). V lost 10 bases, J lost 10 bases, and 17 bases lay in between. This CDR3 is built from 13 residues. In germline, CDR1 is ENHRY, CDR2 SYGVKD. The CDR3 here is CATTTGPGSPLHF. In DNA, the CDR3 is TGTGCCACCACCACGGGGCCTGGGTCACCCCTCCACTTT.

This rearrangement joins TRBV29-1 to TRBJ1-2; tentative D call: TRBD1 (5 bases). Trimming pared 4 bases from V and 5 bases from J, leaving 11 bases between. Germline CDR1 reads SQVTM; CDR2 reads ANQGSEA. The CDR3 covers 12 residues. The CDR3 coding sequence is TGCAGCGTTGGGGGCCTGGATTATGGCTACACCTTC. It is translated as CSVGGLDYGYTF.

J is TRBJ2-7 and V is TRBV4-1, with 7 bases fitting TRBD2. This CDR3 has 16 residues. V lost 4 bases to trimming and J lost 0 bases; unmatched junction nucleotides: 9. The germline gives CDR1 MGHRA, CDR2 YSYEKL. The CDR3, as DNA: TGCGCCAGCAGCCGGATAGTCCAGCGGGGCTCCTACGAGCAGTACTTC. Translation gives CASSRIVQRGSYEQYF.

The V and J genes are TRBV6-5 and TRBJ2-6; TRBD1 aligns across 7 bases. CDR3 length: 15 amino acids. Looked up from germline, CDR1 is MNHEY and CDR2 is SVGAGI. Unmatched junction bases numbered 6, after V lost 6 bases and J lost 4 bases. DNA of the CDR3: TGTGCCAGCAGCTCCACAGGGGAAGGGGCCAACGTCCTGACTTTC. Translating gives CASSSTGEGANVLTF.

The chain is built from TRBV2 and TRBJ1-4; D gene ambiguous. V lost 8 bases and J lost 4, with 11 bases in between. This CDR3 is 13 amino acids long. Germline CDR1 reads SNHLY; CDR2 reads FYNNEI. CDR3 nucleotide sequence: TGTGCCAGCGGACGTGATGGTAATGAAAAACTGTTTTTT. Encoded protein: CASGRDGNEKLFF.

This clonotype was picked up a small number of times. The chain couples TRBV5-1 to TRBJ2-1; tentative D call: TRBD1 (6 bases). The CDR3 consists of 12 residues. V lost 7 bases to trimming and J lost 10 bases, with 15 bases between them. The V gene's germline CDR1 is SGHRS and CDR2 YFSETQ. The CDR3, as DNA: TGCGCCAGCTGTGAGGGGGTGGGGGAGCAGTTCTTC. Its translation: CASCEGVGEQFF.

This clonotype was observed a handful of times. The rearrangement links TRBV12-3 or TRBV12-4 to TRBJ2-1, with D possibly being TRBD1 (6 bases). There are 15 residues in the CDR3. Deletions cut 4 bases from V and 2 bases from J, with 12 bases between. The CDR3 region has the DNA TGTGCCAGCAGTTCTTCAGGGGCAGCCTACAATGAGCAGTTCTTC. Translation: CASSSSGAAYNEQFF.

Of note for this clonotype: At one boundary the junction diverges from the germline segment, which might be a read error. The CDR3 spells CATSRANVRTF. CDR3 nucleotides: TGTGCCACCAGTCGGGCCAACGTCCGGACTTTC. The chain employs TRBV24-1 and TRBJ2-6; no firm D call. Per germline, CDR1 KGHDR and CDR2 SFDVKD. This CDR3 has 11 amino acids.

V and J are TRBV7-8 and TRBJ2-4, with 7 bases identical to TRBD2. Near its end, the DNA agrees better with TRBJ2-7, so the J call may be wrong. Germline assignment: CDR1 SGHVS and CDR2 FQNEAQ. The CDR3 consists of 14 residues. The CDR3 loop reads CASSPSVGRAEQYF. CDR3 bases: TGTGCCAGCAGCCCCAGTGTGGGGAGGGCCGAGCAGTACTTC.